What follows describes a single T cell receptor beta chain. Its antigen remains unidentified. Profiled with immunoSEQ multiplex PCR; TCRdb holds only in-frame clones, not every one. The sample shows about 70,000 clones, 90% of them seen only once. The CDR3 consists of 13 residues. Trimming left V 2 bases short and J 2 bases short, with 7 bases between. The germline CDR1 and CDR2 sequences are MNHNS and SASEGT. The record originates from a study of graft-versus-host responses after intestinal transplantation. The wider study: Multivisceral, liver-intestinal, or isolated intestinal transplants were performed in recipients. Findings of the study overall: Researchers found GvH clones in recipient marrow, and some showed up first in ileum or blood. Some patients had graft-donor T cell macrochimerism. In their allografts, the ratios of graft-versus-host to host-versus-graft T cell clones were high. Early post-transplant HvG declines were associated with peak circulating GvH clone levels.

The source is a human donor who was the organ donor for an intestinal transplant. V gene TRBV6-1 combines with J gene TRBJ2-7; no reliable D call. Here the sequenced sample was unstimulated CD8+ T cells sorted from spleen or lymph node cells, taken before transplant. The CDR3 loop reads CASSEYLAYEQYV. CDR3 coding DNA: TGTGCCAGCAGTGAATATTTAGCCTACGAGCAGTACGTC.